Sequencing of this T cell receptor beta chain was carried out in a study of T cell responses to AZD1222 COVID-19 vaccine. Germline loops: CDR1 GTSNPN, CDR2 SVGIG (reference sequence). J was trimmed by 0 bases and V by 4 bases; bases with no gene match: 2. The CDR3 covers 14 residues. Sequencing used immunoSEQ multiplex PCR; TCRdb keeps in-frame clones, though not all of them. The sample shows some 150,000 clones, over 85% of them seen only once. On this clone itself: What it binds is unknown.

General observations from the study: Spike-specific TCR repertoires showed rising breadth and depth after two AZD1222 doses.

The chain has TRBV30 and TRBJ2-2; 7 bases align to TRBD1. The receptor's source is an adult who received the AZD1222 COVID-19 vaccine. The specimen comprised peripheral blood, sampled 28 days after the second AZD1222 dose. CDR3 nucleotides: TGTGCCTGGATGGGACAGTCGAACACCGGGGAGCTGTTTTTT. Translating it yields CAWMGQSNTGELFF.